This passage covers 8 T cell receptor beta chains from one sample sequenced in a study of graft-versus-host responses after intestinal transplantation. Assay used: immunoSEQ multiplex PCR; TCRdb lists only in-frame clones, some missing. Seen here are 20,000 to 25,000 clones, around 94% observed once, and the top ten hold about 0.47%. The sample was PBMCs, taken 156 days after intestinal transplant. Receptors were obtained from a human patient who received an intestinal transplant, so some T cells may come from the graft donor.

This chain links TRBV30 with TRBJ1-1, with D uncertain. CDR3 length equals 10 residues. Germline V CDR1 and CDR2: GTSNPN, SVGIG (reference sequence). Trimming left V 2 bases short and J 6 bases short, with 4 bases between. The chain's CDR3 is CAWSPPEAFF. The CDR3 region has the DNA TGTGCCTGGAGTCCCCCTGAAGCTTTCTTT.

The CDR3 DNA sequence: TGTGCCAGCAGCTGGGCGGGACGACAAGAGACCCAGTACTTC. Translating it yields CASSWAGRQETQYF. V usage is TRBV5-6 and J usage is TRBJ2-5, with a possible D match to TRBD2 (6 bases). Trimming left V 3 bases short and J 2 bases short, with 11 bases between. The CDR3 runs to 14 residues. CDR1 and CDR2 from the germline V gene are SGHDT and YYEEEE. The entire variable domain, with the rest obtained from reference TRBV5-6 and TRBJ2-5, is as follows: DAGVTQSPTHLIKTRGQQVTLRCSPKSGHDTVSWYQQALGQGPQFIFQYYEEEERQRGNFPDRFSGHQFPNYSSELNVNALLLGDSALYLCASSWAGRQETQYFGPGTRLLVL.

The chain employs TRBV5-6 and TRBJ2-1; TRBD2 matches at 8 bases. Germline-derived CDR1 and CDR2 are SGHDT and YYEEEE. The V and J ends lost 4 bases and 10 bases, in that order; junction bases with no gene match: 10. CDR3 length: 14 residues. CDR3 sequence reads: CASSQGLEVDEQFF. The CDR3 bases are TGTGCCAGCAGCCAGGGACTAGAGGTCGACGAGCAGTTCTTC.

The rearrangement links TRBV5-1 to TRBJ2-5; tentative D call: TRBD2 (6 bases). There are 17 residues in the CDR3. V was trimmed by 0 bases and J by 4 bases, leaving 19 bases between them. Germline CDR1 reads SGHRS; CDR2 reads YFSETQ. In DNA form, the CDR3 reads TGCGCCAGCAGCTTGGACGGGGGAGGACGCAAGCGAGAGACCCAGTACTTC. The encoded protein is CASSLDGGGRKRETQYF.

The chain combines TRBV19 with TRBJ1-5, with no clear D. This CDR3 spans 13 amino acids. CDR1 LNHDA and CDR2 SQIVND come from the germline V gene (reference sequence). V shed 2 bases and J shed 7 bases, with 9 bases lying between them. The DNA for the CDR3 is TGTGCCAGTAGTATATCCGCTGGGCAGCCCCAGCATTTT. Translating gives CASSISAGQPQHF.

J is TRBJ2-3 and V is TRBV2; D not resolved. This CDR3 spans 14 amino acids. Germline V lookup: CDR1 SNHLY, CDR2 FYNNEI. Trimming cost V 7 bases and J 0 bases, with 11 bases left between them. In DNA form, the CDR3 reads TGTGCCAGCAAGCGAGCCCAAAGCACAGATACGCAGTATTTT. Protein sequence: CASKRAQSTDTQYF.

The rearrangement joins TRBV18 to TRBJ2-5; 10 bases are a match to TRBD1. Losses at the gene ends were 6 bases for V and 5 bases for J; bases not matched to a gene: 9. CDR1 and CDR2 from the germline V gene are KGHSH and LQKENI. The CDR3 is 15 amino acids. CDR3 sequence (DNA): TGTGCCAGCTCCCTAAGACAGGGGGCGGGGGAGACCCAGTACTTC. It encodes CASSLRQGAGETQYF.

V usage is TRBV19 and J usage is TRBJ1-5, with a possible D match to TRBD1 (6 bases). The germline gives CDR1 LNHDA, CDR2 SQIVND (reference sequence). This CDR3 is 14 amino acids long. The V end lost 7 bases, the J end lost 6 bases, and 16 bases lay between the germline ends. The CDR3 sequence is CASMVRGESQPQHF. CDR3 coding DNA: TGTGCCAGTATGGTCAGGGGTGAAAGTCAGCCCCAGCATTTT.